These 17 T cell receptor beta chains were all obtained from the same sample, sequenced in a study of T cell responses to AZD1222 COVID-19 vaccine (dated by TCRdb to about 2021). Library preparation was by the immunoSEQ multiplex PCR assay. The table comes from immuneACCESS by way of TCRdb, which keeps in-frame sequences with V and J called. Part of the clones is missing from these tables; in studies checked, under half for an unresolved V gene and the rest for unknown reasons. Present in this sample are over 120,000 clones, 80% to 95% of which were seen just once. The ten most abundant clones make up around 3.8% of the sample. The sample's time point, from its label and the paper: baseline before first vaccination. Sequencing used peripheral blood, obtained on day 0 of AZD1222 vaccination. Receptor source: an adult in good health.

V gene TRBV7-6 combines with J gene TRBJ2-3; no clear D gene. Between the trimmed V and J ends, which lost 0 bases and 0 bases, there was a span of 7 bases. The V gene's germline CDR1 is SGHVS and CDR2 FNYEAQ. CDR3 length equals 15 residues. The CDR3 is CASSLAVISTDTQYF. CDR3 DNA: TGTGCCAGCAGCTTAGCGGTCATTAGCACAGATACGCAGTATTTT. Full variable domain (missing parts from reference TRBV7-6 and TRBJ2-3): GAGVSQSPRYKVTKRGQDVALRCDPISGHVSLYWYRQALGQGPEFLTYFNYEAQQDKSGLPNDRFSAERPEGSISTLTIQRTEQRDSAMYRCASSLAVISTDTQYFGPGTRLTVL.

This clone came up a few times. This chain uses TRBV7-2 with TRBJ2-7, with D possibly matching TRBD1 (5 bases). Per the germline V gene, CDR1 is SGHTA and CDR2 is FQGNSA. V was shortened by 3 bases and J by 3 bases, with 12 bases between the two germline ends. This CDR3 contains 14 residues. The CDR3 here is CASSFFGQGYEQYF. CDR3 coding DNA: TGTGCCAGCAGCTTCTTCGGACAAGGCTACGAGCAGTACTTC. Supplemented by reference TRBV7-2 and TRBJ2-7, the full variable domain reads GAGVSQSPSNKVTEKGKDVELRCDPISGHTALYWYRQSLGQGLEFLIYFQGNSAPDKSGLPSDRFSAERTGGSVSTLTIQRTQQEDSAVYLCASSFFGQGYEQYFGPGTRLTVT.

The chain links TRBV29-1 to TRBJ2-7; perhaps TRBD2 as D (5 bases). Trimming shortened V by 7 bases and J by 2 bases, and 9 bases separated the two germline ends. This CDR3 spans 11 amino acids. In germline, CDR1 is SQVTM, CDR2 ANQGSEA. CDR3 loop: CSAVTTYEQYF. The CDR3 region has the DNA TGCAGCGCCGTGACTACCTACGAGCAGTACTTC.

The CDR3 DNA follows: TGCGCCAGCAGCTTCTCGGGTCCTCTCGGCGAGCAGTTCTTC. This codes for CASSFSGPLGEQFF. V gene TRBV5-1 combines with J gene TRBJ2-1; D unresolved. CDR1 SGHRS and CDR2 YFSETQ come from the germline V gene. V was pared by 2 bases and J by 10 bases, with 16 bases between. This CDR3 is built from 14 residues. Full variable domain (rest looked up from reference TRBV5-1 and TRBJ2-1): KAGVTQTPRYLIKTRGQQVTLSCSPISGHRSVSWYQQTPGQGLQFLFEYFSETQRNKGNFPGRFSGRQFSNSRSEMNVSTLELGDSALYLCASSFSGPLGEQFFGPGTRLTVL.

This chain uses TRBV5-6 with TRBJ1-5; D not resolved. The CDR3 is 14 amino acids. Germline V gene lookup returns CDR1 SGHDT and CDR2 YYEEEE. Trimming removed 1 base at V and 1 base at J, with 6 bases between. The CDR3 region is CASSLYSSNQPQHF. The CDR3 bases are TGTGCCAGCAGCTTGTACAGCAGCAATCAGCCCCAGCATTTT.

The chain uses TRBV12-3 or TRBV12-4 and TRBJ2-7; 12 nucleotides agree with TRBD2. V lost 6 bases, J lost 5 bases, and 2 bases stayed unmatched. The CDR3 is made up of 13 amino acids. The CDR3 DNA is TGTGCCAGCAGGCGACTAGCGGGAGACGAGCAGTACTTC. Protein sequence: CASRRLAGDEQYF.

The chain is built from TRBV2 and TRBJ2-1, with 8 bases that match TRBD1. Germline CDR1 SNHLY, CDR2 FYNNEI. The CDR3 loop spans 14 amino acids. After removal of 5 bases from V and 5 bases from J, the junction contained 5 bases not matched to a gene. The CDR3, as DNA: TGTGCCAGCAGTCAGACAGGGGACAACAATGAGCAGTTCTTC. It yields the protein CASSQTGDNNEQFF.

The J gene is TRBJ2-3, the V gene TRBV5-1; the D call may be TRBD1 or TRBD2 (5 bases each). Germline values: CDR1 SGHRS, CDR2 YFSETQ. The germline V and J ends were trimmed by 4 bases and 5 bases, with 14 bases remaining between them. This CDR3 spans 14 amino acids. As DNA, the CDR3 is TGCGCCAGCAGCCCGGGACGGGCGGTAGATACGCAGTATTTT. Residues: CASSPGRAVDTQYF.

The chain joins TRBV29-1 to TRBJ2-1; D uncertain. The CDR3 sequence is 13 residues long. The V end was cut by 7 bases, the J end by 0 bases, with 10 bases between. Germline loops: CDR1 SQVTM, CDR2 ANQGSEA. Here the CDR3 reads CSGRTSSYNEQFF. The CDR3, as DNA: TGCAGCGGTAGGACGAGCTCCTACAATGAGCAGTTCTTC.

The chain recombines TRBV5-6 with TRBJ1-2, with 8 bases identical to TRBD1. The V gene end was trimmed by 0 bases and the J gene end by 1 base; junction bases not matched to a gene: 5. The CDR3 spans 16 residues. Per the germline V gene, CDR1 is SGHDT and CDR2 is YYEEEE. CDR3 in amino acids: CASSLAGGVVNYGYTF. The CDR3 DNA reads TGTGCCAGCAGCTTGGCAGGGGGCGTTGTTAACTATGGCTACACCTTC.

The genes are TRBV24-1 and TRBJ1-2; D gene unclear. The V end lost 2 bases, the J end lost 5 bases, and 11 bases lay between the germline ends. This CDR3 comprises 14 residues. From germline, CDR1 is KGHDR and CDR2 SFDVKD. The chain's CDR3 is CATSDSWQDYGYTF. The CDR3 DNA is TGTGCCACCAGTGATTCTTGGCAGGATTATGGCTACACCTTC.

This clone was recorded only once. The rearrangement links TRBV12-3 or TRBV12-4 to TRBJ2-7; D is perhaps TRBD2 (6 bases). CDR3 length equals 12 residues. Deletions cut 6 bases from V and 4 bases from J, with 10 bases between. CDR3 sequence (DNA): TGTGCCAGCAGCGGGAGTACGTACGAGCAGTACTTC. It encodes CASSGSTYEQYF.

The chain couples TRBV7-2 to TRBJ2-6; possibly TRBD1 for D (7 bases). This CDR3 contains 18 residues. V was cut by 5 bases and J by 0 bases, with 17 bases left in between. Germline V CDR1 and CDR2: SGHTA, FQGNSA. CDR3: CASSPGQRVLSGANVLTF. CDR3 sequence (DNA): TGTGCCAGCAGCCCGGGACAGCGGGTACTCTCTGGGGCCAACGTCCTGACTTTC.

The J gene is TRBJ2-2, the V gene TRBV6-5; possibly TRBD1 for D (6 bases). This CDR3 has 14 residues. With 7 bases removed from V and 2 bases from J, the gap between germline ends came to 11 bases. Germline CDR1 is MNHEY and CDR2 is SVGAGI. The CDR3 DNA reads as TGTGCCAGCACTTTGGGGGCTAACACCGGGGAGCTGTTTTTT. It translates to CASTLGANTGELFF.

The chain couples TRBV15 to TRBJ2-2; TRBD1 matches 7 bases. V dropped 4 bases and J dropped 6; count of bases not matched to a gene: 20. The CDR3 spans 19 residues. Germline CDR1 is LNHNV and CDR2 is YYDKDF (reference sequence). CDR3 in amino acids: CATSTFKGTARLWPGELFF. The DNA of the CDR3 is TGTGCCACCAGCACGTTTAAAGGGACAGCTCGGTTGTGGCCCGGGGAGCTGTTTTTT.

This clone was found a few times. The V and J genes are TRBV7-2 and TRBJ2-7; a weak D match, TRBD2 (6 bases). CDR3 length: 16 amino acids. Germline loops: CDR1 SGHTA, CDR2 FQGNSA. Trimming took 4 bases from V and 6 from J, leaving 22 bases between them. DNA of the CDR3: TGTGCCAGCAGCTACCGGAGGGGAGCGGCCCCTGTCGAGCAGTACTTC. Its translation is CASSYRRGAAPVEQYF. Based on the CDR3 plus reference TRBV7-2 and TRBJ2-7, the full variable domain is GAGVSQSPSNKVTEKGKDVELRCDPISGHTALYWYRQSLGQGLEFLIYFQGNSAPDKSGLPSDRFSAERTGGSVSTLTIQRTQQEDSAVYLCASSYRRGAAPVEQYFGPGTRLTVT.

This clone came up once. J is TRBJ2-2 and V is TRBV15, with D perhaps matching TRBD1 or TRBD2 (5 bases each). Germline V gene data show CDR1 as LNHNV and CDR2 as YYDKDF (reference sequence). The CDR3 length is 15 residues. Trimming removed 0 bases from V and 4 bases from J, with 9 bases in between. The CDR3 bases are TGTGCCACCAGCAGAGAACGGGGACCCACCGGGGAGCTGTTTTTT. It specifies CATSRERGPTGELFF.